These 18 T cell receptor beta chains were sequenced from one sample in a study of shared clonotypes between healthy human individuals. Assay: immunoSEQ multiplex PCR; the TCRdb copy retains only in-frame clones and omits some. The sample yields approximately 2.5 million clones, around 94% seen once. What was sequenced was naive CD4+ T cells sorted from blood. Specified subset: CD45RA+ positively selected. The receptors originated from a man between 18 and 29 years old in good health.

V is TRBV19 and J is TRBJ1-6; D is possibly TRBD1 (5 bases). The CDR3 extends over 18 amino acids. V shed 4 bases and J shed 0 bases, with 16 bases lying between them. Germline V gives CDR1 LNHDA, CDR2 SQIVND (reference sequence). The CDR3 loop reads CASSTGRGQFSYNSPLHF. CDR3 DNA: TGTGCCAGTAGTACGGGACGAGGCCAGTTCTCCTATAATTCACCCCTCCACTTT.

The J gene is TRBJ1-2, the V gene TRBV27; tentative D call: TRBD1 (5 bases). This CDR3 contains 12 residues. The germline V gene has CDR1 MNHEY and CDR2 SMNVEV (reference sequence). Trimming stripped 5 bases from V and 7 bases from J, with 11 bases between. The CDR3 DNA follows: TGTGCCAGCAGTACCCCAGGGAGTGGCTACACCTTC. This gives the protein CASSTPGSGYTF.

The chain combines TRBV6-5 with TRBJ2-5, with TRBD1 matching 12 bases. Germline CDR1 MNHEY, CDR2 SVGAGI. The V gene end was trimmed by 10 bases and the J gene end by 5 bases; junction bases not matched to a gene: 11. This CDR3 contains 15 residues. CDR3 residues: CATGTGGARRETQYF. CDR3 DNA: TGTGCCACCGGGACAGGGGGCGCGAGGAGGGAGACCCAGTACTTC.

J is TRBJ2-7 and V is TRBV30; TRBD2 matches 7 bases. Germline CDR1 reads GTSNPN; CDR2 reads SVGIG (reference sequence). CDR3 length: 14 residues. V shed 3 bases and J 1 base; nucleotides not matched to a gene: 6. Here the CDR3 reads CAWSLGTNSYEQYF. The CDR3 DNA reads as TGTGCCTGGAGCTTGGGGACTAATTCCTACGAGCAGTACTTC.

The CDR3 nucleotides are TGTGCCAGCAGCGAACAGGGGGCACGAAACACCATATATTTT. It encodes CASSEQGARNTIYF. This sequence joins TRBV9 and TRBJ1-3; 9 bases agree with TRBD1. Trimming at V came to 3 bases and at J to 5 bases, leaving 3 bases not matched to a gene. The CDR3 loop spans 14 amino acids. Germline V gives CDR1 SGDLS, CDR2 YYNGEE. Drawing the rest from reference TRBV9 and TRBJ1-3, the complete variable domain is DSGVTQTPKHLITATGQRVTLRCSPRSGDLSVYWYQQSLDQGLQFLIQYYNGEERAKGNILERFSAQQFPDLHSELNLSSLELGDSALYFCASSEQGARNTIYFGEGSWLTVV.

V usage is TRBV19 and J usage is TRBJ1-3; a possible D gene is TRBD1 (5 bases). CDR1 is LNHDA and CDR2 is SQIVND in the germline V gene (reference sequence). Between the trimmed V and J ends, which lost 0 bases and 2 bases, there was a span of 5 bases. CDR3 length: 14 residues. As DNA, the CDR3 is TGTGCCAGTAGTATAGAGGGACCTGGAAACACCATATATTTT. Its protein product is CASSIEGPGNTIYF.

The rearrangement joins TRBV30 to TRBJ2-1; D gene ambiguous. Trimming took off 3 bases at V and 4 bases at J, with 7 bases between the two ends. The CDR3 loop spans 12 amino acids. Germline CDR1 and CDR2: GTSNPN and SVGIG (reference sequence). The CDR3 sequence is CAWRGGYNEQFF. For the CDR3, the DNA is TGTGCCTGGAGGGGTGGGTACAATGAGCAGTTCTTC.

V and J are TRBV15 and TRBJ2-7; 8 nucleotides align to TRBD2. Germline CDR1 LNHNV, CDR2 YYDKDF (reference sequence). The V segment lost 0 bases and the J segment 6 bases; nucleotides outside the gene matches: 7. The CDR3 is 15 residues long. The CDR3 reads CATSRDPGLDLEQYF. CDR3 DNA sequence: TGTGCCACCAGCAGAGATCCGGGACTAGATCTCGAGCAGTACTTC.

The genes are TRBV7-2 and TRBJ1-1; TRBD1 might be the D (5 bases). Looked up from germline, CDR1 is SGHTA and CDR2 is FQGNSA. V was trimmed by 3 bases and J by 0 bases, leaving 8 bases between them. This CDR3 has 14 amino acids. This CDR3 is CASSFNRMNTEAFF. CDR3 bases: TGTGCCAGCAGCTTTAACAGGATGAACACTGAAGCTTTCTTT.

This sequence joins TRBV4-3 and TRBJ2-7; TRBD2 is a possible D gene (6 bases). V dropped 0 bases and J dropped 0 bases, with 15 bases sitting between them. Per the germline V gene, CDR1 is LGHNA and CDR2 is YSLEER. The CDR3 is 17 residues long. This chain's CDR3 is CASSQETAGGSSYEQYF. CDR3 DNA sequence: TGCGCCAGCAGCCAAGAAACAGCGGGCGGTAGCTCCTACGAGCAGTACTTC.

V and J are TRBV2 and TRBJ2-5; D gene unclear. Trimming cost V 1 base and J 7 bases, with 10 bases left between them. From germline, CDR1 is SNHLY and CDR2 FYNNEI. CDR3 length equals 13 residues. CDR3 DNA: TGTGCCAGCAGTGAAGAACTGAGATGGACCCAGTACTTC. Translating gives CASSEELRWTQYF.

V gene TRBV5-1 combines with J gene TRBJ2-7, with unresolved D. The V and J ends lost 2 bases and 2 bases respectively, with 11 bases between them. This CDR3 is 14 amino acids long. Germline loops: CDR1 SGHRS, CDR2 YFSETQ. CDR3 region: CASSFIPVTYEQYF. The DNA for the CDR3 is TGCGCCAGCAGCTTTATTCCCGTAACCTACGAGCAGTACTTC.

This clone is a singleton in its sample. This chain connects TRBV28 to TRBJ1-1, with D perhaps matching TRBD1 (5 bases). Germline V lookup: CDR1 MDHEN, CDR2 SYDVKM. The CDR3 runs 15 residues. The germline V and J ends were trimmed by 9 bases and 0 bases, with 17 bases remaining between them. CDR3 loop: CASPPSRGVNTEAFF. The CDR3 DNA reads TGTGCCAGTCCTCCCAGCCGAGGGGTGAACACTGAAGCTTTCTTT. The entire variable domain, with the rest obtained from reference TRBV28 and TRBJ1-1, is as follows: DVKVTQSSRYLVKRTGEKVFLECVQDMDHENMFWYRQDPGLGLRLIYFSYDVKMKEKGDIPEGYSVSREKKERFSLILESASTNQTSMYLCASPPSRGVNTEAFFGQGTRLTVV.

This CDR3 is CASTGRTNTGELFF. CDR3 coding DNA: TGTGCCAGCACGGGACGTACGAACACCGGGGAGCTGTTTTTT. V is TRBV10-3 and J is TRBJ2-2, with D perhaps given as TRBD1 or TRBD2 (5 bases each). Germline loops: CDR1 ENHRY, CDR2 SYGVKD. The CDR3 contains 14 residues. Trimming took off 10 bases at V and 0 bases at J, with 12 bases between the two ends.

CDR3 in DNA: TGTGCCAGCAGCCCACAGGGGGGGAATCAGCCCCAGCATTTT. Encoded protein: CASSPQGGNQPQHF. The V and J genes are TRBV6-6 and TRBJ1-5, with 8 bases matching TRBD1. The CDR3 has 14 amino acids. The J segment lost 4 bases and the V segment lost 6 bases, leaving 5 bases of the junction unmatched. Germline V lookup: CDR1 MNHNY, CDR2 SVGAGI (reference sequence).

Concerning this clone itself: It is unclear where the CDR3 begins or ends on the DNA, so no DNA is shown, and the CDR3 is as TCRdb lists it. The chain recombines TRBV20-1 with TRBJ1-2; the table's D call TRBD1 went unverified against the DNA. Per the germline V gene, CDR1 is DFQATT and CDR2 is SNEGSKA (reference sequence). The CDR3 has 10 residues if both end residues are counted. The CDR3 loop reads CSAVGQGNTF.

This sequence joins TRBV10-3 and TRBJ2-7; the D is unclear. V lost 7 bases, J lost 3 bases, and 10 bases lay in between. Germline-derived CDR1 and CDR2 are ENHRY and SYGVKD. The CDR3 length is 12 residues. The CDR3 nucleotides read TGTGCCATCACGGACGGTCACTACGAGCAGTACTTC. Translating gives CAITDGHYEQYF.

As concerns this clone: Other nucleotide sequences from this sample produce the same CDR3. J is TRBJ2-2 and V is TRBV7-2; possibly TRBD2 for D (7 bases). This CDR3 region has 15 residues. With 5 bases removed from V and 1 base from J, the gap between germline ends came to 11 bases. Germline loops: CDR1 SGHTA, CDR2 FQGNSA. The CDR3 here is CASSRGGGNTGELFF. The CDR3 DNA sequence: TGTGCCAGCAGCCGGGGAGGGGGGAACACCGGGGAGCTGTTTTTT.